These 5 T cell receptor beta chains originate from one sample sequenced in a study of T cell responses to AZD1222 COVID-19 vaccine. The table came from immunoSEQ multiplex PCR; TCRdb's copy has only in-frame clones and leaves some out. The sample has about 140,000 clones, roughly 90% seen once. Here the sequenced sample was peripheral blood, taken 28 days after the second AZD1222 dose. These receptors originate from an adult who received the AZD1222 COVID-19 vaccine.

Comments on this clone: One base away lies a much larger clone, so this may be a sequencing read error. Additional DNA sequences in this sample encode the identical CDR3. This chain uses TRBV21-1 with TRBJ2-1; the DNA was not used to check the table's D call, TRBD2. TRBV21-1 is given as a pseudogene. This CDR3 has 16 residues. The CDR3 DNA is TGTGCCAGCAGCAAAGGGGGACTAGCGGGCTACAATGAACAGTTCTTC. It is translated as CASSKGGLAGYNEQFF.

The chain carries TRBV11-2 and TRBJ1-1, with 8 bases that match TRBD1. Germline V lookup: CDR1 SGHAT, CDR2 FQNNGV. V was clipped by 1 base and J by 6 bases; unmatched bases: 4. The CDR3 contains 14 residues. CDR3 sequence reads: CASSLGLGQAEAFF. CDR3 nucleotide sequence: TGTGCCAGCAGCTTAGGGTTGGGACAGGCTGAAGCTTTCTTT.

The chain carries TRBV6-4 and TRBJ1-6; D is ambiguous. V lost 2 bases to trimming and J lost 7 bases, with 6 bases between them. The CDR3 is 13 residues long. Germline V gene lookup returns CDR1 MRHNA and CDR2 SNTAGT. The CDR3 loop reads CASSDEGNSPLHF. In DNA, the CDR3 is TGTGCCAGCAGTGACGAAGGGAATTCACCCCTCCACTTT.

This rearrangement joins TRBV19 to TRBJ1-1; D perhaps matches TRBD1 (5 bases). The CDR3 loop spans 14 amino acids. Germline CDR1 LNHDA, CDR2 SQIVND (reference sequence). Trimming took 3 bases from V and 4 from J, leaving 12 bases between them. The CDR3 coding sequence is TGTGCCAGTAGTATGGGCCAGGGTTCCACTGAAGCTTTCTTT. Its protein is CASSMGQGSTEAFF.

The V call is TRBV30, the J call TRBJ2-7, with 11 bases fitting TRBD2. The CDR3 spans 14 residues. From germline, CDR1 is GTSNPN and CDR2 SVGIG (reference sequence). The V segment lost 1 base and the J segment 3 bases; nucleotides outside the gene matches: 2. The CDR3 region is CAWSALAGDYEQYF. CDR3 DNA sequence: TGTGCCTGGAGTGCACTAGCGGGAGACTACGAGCAGTACTTC.